The rows below give T cell receptor beta chains drawn from one sample of a study of cytomegalovirus exposure and HLA in healthy donors. The method was immunoSEQ multiplex PCR; TCRdb's version includes in-frame clones alone and lacks a portion of them. The repertoire includes about 190,000 clones, more than 60% of them detected once, and 2.1% sits in the top ten. The sequenced sample was PBMCs. All receptors derive from a woman aged 30 to 39 in good health and CMV-seropositive. The CDR3 runs from the conserved cysteine through the conserved F or W. D genes are given only for firm matches. A row's size may be missing; if present it is once, few, many or a size class.

clone_size | cdr3_length | d_call | j_call | v_call | cdr3_nt | cdr3_aa
once | 20 | TRBD2 | TRBJ2-3 | TRBV4-1 | TGCGCCAGCAGCCAAGCGACCGGACTAGCGGGGGACACTAGCACAGATACGCAGTATTTT | CASSQATGLAGDTSTDTQYF
- | 14 | - | TRBJ1-3 | TRBV7-2 | TGTGCCAGCAGCTTTGGGAGCCCTGGAAACACCATATATTTT | CASSFGSPGNTIYF
- | 20 | - | TRBJ1-4 | TRBV4-1 | TGCGCCAGCAGCCAAGGCTTCTCCGTGGGAAAATTAATTGGGGGCGAAAAACTGTTTTTT | CASSQGFSVGKLIGGEKLFF
few | 14 | - | TRBJ2-7 | TRBV27 | TGTGCCAGCAGGGGTCAAGGGAGCTCCTACGAGCAGTACTTC | CASRGQGSSYEQYF
- | 13 | TRBD1 | TRBJ2-5 | TRBV10-1 | TGCGCCAGCGGACAGGCAGCGCAGGGGACCCAGTACTTC | CASGQAAQGTQYF
- | 14 | - | TRBJ1-1 | TRBV7-2 | TGTGCCAGCAGCTTGAAGGGAGGTGACACTGAAGCTTTCTTT | CASSLKGGDTEAFF
- | 14 | - | TRBJ2-4 | TRBV5-1 | TGCGCCAGCGGCCCAACAGAAGCCAAAAACATTCAGTACTTC | CASGPTEAKNIQYF
- | 15 | TRBD2 | TRBJ2-7 | TRBV28 | TGTGCCAGCAGTCCCCAGCTAGCGGGCCAGGACGAGCAGTACTTC | CASSPQLAGQDEQYF
- | 11 | - | TRBJ2-2 | TRBV5-1 | TGCGCCAGCAGAACGGTCGATGAGCTGTTTTTT | CASRTVDELFF
- | 15 | TRBD1 | TRBJ2-3 | TRBV10-3 | TGTGCCATCACCCCGGGACAGGGGGCGGCAGATACGCAGTATTTT | CAITPGQGAADTQYF
- | 14 | - | TRBJ1-2 | TRBV18 | TGTGCCAGCTCACCACCCCAGGTCCTCTATGGCTACACCTTC | CASSPPQVLYGYTF
- | 13 | - | TRBJ2-5 | TRBV7-6 | TGTGCCATTTCCCAGGGCCGCCGAGAGACCCAGTACTTC | CAISQGRRETQYF
- | 16 | - | TRBJ2-2 | TRBV27 | TGTGCCAGCAGCCCGGACCCTGAGGGGAACACCGGGGAGCTGTTTTTT | CASSPDPEGNTGELFF
- | 16 | - | TRBJ1-1 | TRBV19 | TGTGCCAGTTCCGATTCAGGAACGCTGGGGAACACTGAAGCTTTCTTT | CASSDSGTLGNTEAFF
- | 16 | TRBD2 | TRBJ2-7 | TRBV30 | TGTGCCTGGAACCCTCGGGACACTAGCGGGGGCTACGAGCAGTACTTC | CAWNPRDTSGGYEQYF
- | 16 | TRBD1 | TRBJ1-3 | TRBV7-3 | TGTGCCAGCAGCGCAAACCCAACAGGGGGCGGAAACACCATATATTTT | CASSANPTGGGNTIYF